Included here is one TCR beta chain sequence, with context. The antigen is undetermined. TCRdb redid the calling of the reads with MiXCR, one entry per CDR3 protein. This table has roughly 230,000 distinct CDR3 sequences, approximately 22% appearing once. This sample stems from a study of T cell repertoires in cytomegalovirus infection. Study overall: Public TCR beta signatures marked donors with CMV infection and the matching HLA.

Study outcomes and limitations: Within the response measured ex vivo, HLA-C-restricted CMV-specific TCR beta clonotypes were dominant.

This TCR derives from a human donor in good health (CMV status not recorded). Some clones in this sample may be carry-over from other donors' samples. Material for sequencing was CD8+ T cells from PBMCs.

CDR3 amino acids: CSASGDIRTSGGRSTDTQYF. DNA for the CDR3: TGCAGTGCCAGTGGGGATATCAGAACTAGCGGGGGCCGGAGCACAGATACGCAGTATTTT. This rearrangement joins TRBV20-1 to TRBJ2-3; 11 nucleotides line up with TRBD2. Per the germline V gene, CDR1 is DFQATT and CDR2 is SNEGSKA (reference sequence). The V and J ends lost 6 bases and 0 bases, in that order; junction bases with no gene match: 20. There are 20 residues in the CDR3.